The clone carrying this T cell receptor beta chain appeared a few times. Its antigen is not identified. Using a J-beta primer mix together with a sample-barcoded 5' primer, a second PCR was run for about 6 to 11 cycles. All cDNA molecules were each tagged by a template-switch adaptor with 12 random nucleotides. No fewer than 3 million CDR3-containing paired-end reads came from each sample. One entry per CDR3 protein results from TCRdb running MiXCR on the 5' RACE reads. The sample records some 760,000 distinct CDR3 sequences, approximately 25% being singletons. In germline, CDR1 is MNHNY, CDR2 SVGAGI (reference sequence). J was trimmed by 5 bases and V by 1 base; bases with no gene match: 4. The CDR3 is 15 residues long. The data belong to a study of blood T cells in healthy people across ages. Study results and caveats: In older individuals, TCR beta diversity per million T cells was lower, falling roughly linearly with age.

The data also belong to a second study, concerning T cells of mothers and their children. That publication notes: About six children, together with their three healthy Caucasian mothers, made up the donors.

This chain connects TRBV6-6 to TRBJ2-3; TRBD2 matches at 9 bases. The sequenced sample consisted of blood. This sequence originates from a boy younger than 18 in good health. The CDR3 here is CASSYWPSGVDTQYF. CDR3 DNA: TGTGCCAGCAGTTACTGGCCTAGCGGGGTAGATACGCAGTATTTT.